The rows below give T cell receptor beta chains drawn from one sample of a study of T cells in Graves' hyperthyroidism and ophthalmopathy. TCRdb independently ran MiXCR on the multiplex PCR reads; one entry per CDR3 protein. The sample lists under 450,000 distinct CDR3 sequences, approximately 18% occurring once. The sequencing sample was made of blood. The receptors derive from a woman in her twenties or thirties with Graves' hyperthyroidism that later progressed to Graves' ophthalmopathy. Both conserved end residues are part of each CDR3. Fields, in order: CDR3 length, clone size, J gene, D gene, V gene, CDR3 protein, CDR3 DNA. A D gene is named only where the DNA matches it firmly. Only part of the rows carry a size: once, few, many, or a class if the clone is expanded.

12 | many | TRBJ1-1 | NA | TRBV6-1 | CASNQGTTEAFF | TGTGCCAGCAATCAGGGAACCACTGAAGCTTTCTTT
15 | few | TRBJ2-1 | NA | TRBV7-9 | CALDPGRNSYNEQFF | TGTGCCCTCGATCCCGGGCGGAACTCCTACAATGAGCAGTTCTTC
14 | NA | TRBJ2-5 | TRBD1 | TRBV4-1 | CASSQLTGGFLQYF | TGCGCCAGCAGCCAATTGACAGGGGGCTTCCTCCAGTACTTC
13 | NA | TRBJ1-4 | NA | TRBV12-3/TRBV12-4 | CASNRRGGEKLFF | TGTGCCAGCAACCGGAGAGGGGGTGAAAAACTGTTTTTT
15 | many | TRBJ1-1 | TRBD1 | TRBV2 | CARENRGNRDTEAFF | TGTGCCAGGGAAAACAGGGGGAATCGTGACACTGAAGCTTTCTTT
17 | few | TRBJ1-4 | TRBD1 | TRBV19 | CASSKGFGQGFDEKLFF | TGTGCCAGTAGCAAAGGGTTCGGACAGGGATTTGATGAAAAACTGTTTTTT
16 | NA | TRBJ2-1 | TRBD2 | TRBV7-6 | CSSSPPRASGDNEQFF | TGTTCCAGCAGCCCCCCTAGGGCTAGCGGTGACAATGAGCAGTTCTTC
15 | few | TRBJ1-4 | NA | TRBV7-9 | CASSFRRTTNEKLFF | TGTGCCAGCAGCTTCCGCAGGACAACTAATGAAAAACTGTTTTTT
17 | many | TRBJ2-7 | TRBD1 | TRBV18 | CASSPLDRTGFSYEQYF | TGTGCCAGCTCCCCGCTCGACAGGACAGGATTTTCCTACGAGCAGTACTTC
15 | NA | TRBJ2-3 | NA | TRBV4-1 | CASSRTRASTDTQYF | TGCGCCAGCAGCCGCACAAGGGCTAGCACAGATACGCAGTATTTT
12 | NA | TRBJ2-1 | NA | TRBV28 | CASSSTYNEQFF | TGTGCCAGCAGTTCTACATACAATGAGCAGTTCTTC
15 | few | TRBJ2-1 | TRBD2 | TRBV19 | CASKVTSGPYNEQFF | TGTGCCAGTAAGGTTACTAGCGGGCCCTACAATGAGCAGTTCTTC
14 | many | TRBJ1-2 | NA | TRBV5-5 | CASSLVQVLDGYTF | TGTGCCAGCAGCTTGGTACAGGTATTAGATGGCTACACCTTC
14 | few | TRBJ1-1 | NA | TRBV4-1 | CASSLGRGYTEAFF | TGCGCCAGCAGCCTTGGGAGGGGGTACACTGAAGCTTTCTTT
16 | NA | TRBJ2-7 | TRBD2 | TRBV4-2 | CASIPETGTRLDEQYF | TGTGCCAGCATCCCCGAAACCGGGACTAGACTTGACGAGCAGTACTTC
14 | many | TRBJ1-6 | NA | TRBV20-1 | CSAMDGSYNSPLHF | TGCAGTGCTATGGACGGGAGCTATAATTCACCCCTCCACTTT
13 | once | TRBJ2-1 | NA | TRBV5-5 | CASSLDWANEQFF | TGTGCCAGCAGCTTGGATTGGGCCAATGAGCAGTTCTTC
15 | NA | TRBJ2-3 | TRBD2 | TRBV20-1 | CSDPSIAGAPDTQYF | TGCAGTGACCCATCGATAGCGGGGGCTCCAGATACGCAGTATTTT
15 | NA | TRBJ2-7 | NA | TRBV6-4 | CASSYGSRGAGEQYF | TGTGCCAGCAGTTACGGGTCGCGGGGTGCGGGCGAGCAGTACTTC
15 | NA | TRBJ2-7 | TRBD1 | TRBV4-1 | CASSRRQGNSYEQYF | TGCGCCAGCAGCCGCCGACAGGGCAATTCCTACGAGCAGTACTTC
20 | many | TRBJ2-5 | TRBD2 | TRBV3-1 | CASSQGDGGSGRGLQETQYF | TGTGCCAGCAGCCAGGGCGACGGTGGTAGCGGGAGGGGTTTACAAGAGACCCAGTACTTC
15 | many | TRBJ2-7 | TRBD1 | TRBV20-1 | CSAISTGTGAYEQYF | TGCAGTGCTATCTCAACCGGGACAGGTGCCTACGAGCAGTACTTC
12 | many | TRBJ1-2 | NA | TRBV2 | CATKPDIYGYTF | TGTGCCACCAAGCCCGACATCTATGGCTACACCTTC
17 | few | TRBJ2-1 | TRBD2 | TRBV7-2 | CASSSSLLAGGHNEQFF | TGTGCCAGCAGCTCCTCACTACTAGCGGGAGGTCATAATGAGCAGTTCTTC
14 | NA | TRBJ1-2 | TRBD1 | TRBV10-2 | CASSNLGQDWGYTF | TGCGCCAGCAGTAATTTGGGACAGGACTGGGGCTACACCTTC
17 | many | TRBJ2-1 | TRBD1 | TRBV7-9 | CASTTPRDRGQHNEQFF | TGTGCCAGCACCACCCCCCGCGACAGGGGGCAACACAATGAGCAGTTCTTC
15 | many | TRBJ2-2 | NA | TRBV10-3 | CAISDDRRPDYLLFF | TGTGCCATCAGTGATGACCGGCGACCGGACTATCTGCTGTTTTTT
13 | NA | TRBJ2-1 | NA | TRBV6-2/TRBV6-3 | CASSPLVVYEQFF | TGTGCCAGCAGTCCCTTAGTTGTGTATGAGCAGTTCTTC
17 | NA | TRBJ2-1 | TRBD2 | TRBV11-2 | CASRRPRRLAGVNEQFF | TGTGCCAGCAGGAGACCCAGAAGGCTAGCGGGAGTGAATGAGCAGTTCTTC
13 | many | TRBJ2-5 | NA | TRBV18 | CASSESGQETQYF | TGTGCCAGCTCAGAGAGCGGGCAAGAGACCCAGTACTTC
15 | NA | TRBJ2-1 | TRBD2 | TRBV5-1 | CASSQGLAGSGEQFF | TGCGCCAGCAGCCAGGGACTAGCGGGATCGGGTGAGCAGTTCTTC
14 | few | TRBJ1-3 | NA | TRBV29-1 | CSVVGGESGNTIYF | TGCAGCGTAGTTGGGGGGGAATCTGGAAACACCATATATTTT
15 | NA | TRBJ2-2 | NA | TRBV20-1 | CSASRHSLNSGELFF | TGCAGTGCTAGCAGGCACAGCTTAAATTCCGGGGAGCTGTTTTTT
14 | NA | TRBJ2-1 | NA | TRBV7-9 | CASSLRNTYNEQFF | TGTGCCAGCAGCTTACGCAACACTTACAATGAGCAGTTCTTC
16 | many | TRBJ2-7 | NA | TRBV27 | CASSPQSWTVGNEQYF | TGTGCCAGCAGTCCACAAAGTTGGACAGTGGGAAACGAGCAGTACTTC